These 18 T cell receptor beta chains share one sample of origin, sequenced in a study of blood T cell repertoires in COVID-19. Method: immunoSEQ multiplex PCR; TCRdb's copy keeps in-frame clones and lacks some. Of approximately 340,000 clones in the sample, about nine tenths were seen once. The sequenced sample consisted of PBMCs or T cells enriched from blood (not recorded which). The receptors were sampled from a woman aged 35 to 49 who had been exposed to COVID-19.

The V and J genes are TRBV18 and TRBJ2-5; 12 nucleotides line up with TRBD2. The germline gives CDR1 KGHSH, CDR2 LQKENI. The J segment lost 2 bases and the V segment lost 2 bases, leaving 6 bases of the junction unmatched. The CDR3 extends over 17 amino acids. CDR3: CASSPILAGGDQETQYF. CDR3 coding DNA: TGTGCCAGCTCACCAATACTAGCGGGGGGTGATCAAGAGACCCAGTACTTC.

This CDR3 reads CASSLVSGATDTQYF. The CDR3 nucleotides read TGTGCCAGCAGCTTAGTTTCTGGGGCCACAGATACGCAGTATTTT. The chain recombines TRBV7-2 with TRBJ2-3; possible D gene TRBD1, 5 bases. CDR3 length: 15 residues. V dropped 1 base and J dropped 2 bases, with 10 bases sitting between them. Germline V gene data show CDR1 as SGHTA and CDR2 as FQGNSA.

The chain has TRBV5-6 and TRBJ1-4; the match to TRBD1 covers 8 bases. CDR1 is SGHDT and CDR2 is YYEEEE in the germline V gene. The CDR3 extends over 17 amino acids. V lost 7 bases to trimming and J lost 6 bases; unmatched junction nucleotides: 17. CDR3 sequence reads: CASSETITDREDEKLFF. CDR3 bases: TGTGCCAGCTCCGAAACCATTACGGACAGGGAAGATGAAAAACTGTTTTTT.

This chain joins TRBV19 and TRBJ2-4, with D perhaps TRBD2 (6 bases). Between the trimmed V and J ends, which lost 7 bases and 0 bases, there was a span of 19 bases. The germline CDR1 and CDR2 sequences are LNHDA and SQIVND (reference sequence). This CDR3 has 17 amino acids. The CDR3 DNA is TGTGCCAGTACCATAAATAGCGGAGGACTAGCCAAAAACATTCAGTACTTC. Translation: CASTINSGGLAKNIQYF. The variable domain in full, completed from reference TRBV19 and TRBJ2-4, reads DGGITQSPKYLFRKEGQNVTLSCEQNLNHDAMYWYRQDPGQGLRLIYYSQIVNDFQKGDIAEGYSVSREKKESFPLTVTSAQKNPTAFYLCASTINSGGLAKNIQYFGAGTRLSVL.

The J gene is TRBJ2-1, the V gene TRBV7-3; 8 nucleotides agree with TRBD2. Trimming removed 2 bases from V and 2 bases from J; junction bases left unmatched: 5. The CDR3 contains 16 residues. CDR1 SGHTA and CDR2 FQGTGA come from the germline V gene. In nucleotides, the CDR3 is TGTGCCAGCAGCTTAGCGGGGGGCCGCCCCTACAATGAGCAGTTCTTC. This encodes CASSLAGGRPYNEQFF.

The chain links TRBV30 to TRBJ1-1; 7 bases line up with TRBD1. Trimming cost V 0 bases and J 4 bases; bases outside gene matches: 8. The CDR3 totals 15 residues. The V gene's germline CDR1 is GTSNPN and CDR2 SVGIG (reference sequence). The CDR3 bases are TGTGCCTGGAGTGTACGGCCAGGGGGAGGCACTGAAGCTTTCTTT. Its translation: CAWSVRPGGGTEAFF.

This sequence joins TRBV2 and TRBJ1-2, with D unclear. The CDR3 contains 13 residues. V lost 6 bases to trimming and J lost 2 bases, with 10 bases between them. Germline V gives CDR1 SNHLY, CDR2 FYNNEI. The CDR3 nucleotides are TGTGCCAGCAGAGTCGACGGGAACTATGGCTACACCTTC. Protein: CASRVDGNYGYTF.

The rearrangement links TRBV30 to TRBJ2-7; 10 nucleotides match TRBD2. The CDR3 totals 13 residues. Germline loops: CDR1 GTSNPN, CDR2 SVGIG (reference sequence). The J segment lost 2 bases and the V segment lost 5 bases, leaving 3 bases of the junction unmatched. CDR3 in DNA: TGTGCCTGGCAGCGGGGGGGAGCCTACGAGCAGTACTTC. Protein sequence: CAWQRGGAYEQYF.

This rearrangement joins TRBV5-1 to TRBJ2-1; TRBD1 matches 7 bases. With V trimmed by 4 bases and J by 8 bases, 6 bases remained unmatched. Germline values: CDR1 SGHRS, CDR2 YFSETQ. CDR3 length: 13 amino acids. CDR3 sequence (DNA): TGCGCCAGCAGCGCGGACCAGGGGGATGAGCAGTTCTTC. Its translation: CASSADQGDEQFF.

The rearrangement links TRBV7-6 to TRBJ2-3; no clear D. V was trimmed by 8 bases and J by 9 bases, leaving 18 bases between them. Germline-derived CDR1 and CDR2 are SGHVS and FNYEAQ. The CDR3 is made up of 13 amino acids. The CDR3 is CASALVGSETQYF. The CDR3 DNA follows: TGTGCCAGCGCCCTAGTAGGTAGTGAAACGCAGTATTTT.

The genes are TRBV3-1 (or the pseudogene TRBV3-2) and TRBJ2-7; D is undetermined. Germline lookup yields CDR1 LGHDT and CDR2 YNNKEL (reference sequence). V dropped 0 bases and J dropped 3 bases, with 12 bases sitting between them. The CDR3 length is 15 residues. CDR3 in amino acids: CASSQDHSRFYEQYF. The CDR3 region has the DNA TGTGCCAGCAGCCAAGATCATTCTCGGTTCTACGAGCAGTACTTC.

The J gene is TRBJ1-4, the V gene TRBV3-1 (or the pseudogene TRBV3-2); no clear D. Germline CDR1 LGHDT, CDR2 YNNKEL (reference sequence). The CDR3 contains 15 residues. V gave up 3 bases and J gave up 10 bases, with 18 bases separating them. CDR3 in amino acids: CASSQKRGVHGKLFF. Written as DNA, the CDR3 is TGTGCCAGCAGCCAGAAAAGAGGTGTTCATGGAAAACTGTTTTTT.

The V call is TRBV5-1, the J call TRBJ2-7; D perhaps matches TRBD2 (6 bases). V dropped 0 bases and J dropped 5 bases, with 27 bases sitting between them. Germline loops: CDR1 SGHRS, CDR2 YFSETQ. The CDR3 totals 19 residues. The CDR3 nucleotides read TGCGCCAGCAGCTTGGGGGTCATTCGAGCCGGGAGTTTAGTGAACGAGCAGTACTTC. It yields the protein CASSLGVIRAGSLVNEQYF. The full variable domain, with the rest looked up from reference TRBV5-1 and TRBJ2-7, is KAGVTQTPRYLIKTRGQQVTLSCSPISGHRSVSWYQQTPGQGLQFLFEYFSETQRNKGNFPGRFSGRQFSNSRSEMNVSTLELGDSALYLCASSLGVIRAGSLVNEQYFGPGTRLTVT.

This clone occurred once. V gene TRBV16 combines with J gene TRBJ1-6, with no clear D. Germline CDR1 and CDR2: KGHSY and FQNENV. This CDR3 contains 15 residues. The ends were cut back, 4 bases at V and 6 bases at J, with 13 bases in the middle. The CDR3 loop reads CASSPQFISNSPLHF. The CDR3 DNA reads as TGTGCCAGCAGCCCACAATTCATATCTAATTCACCCCTCCACTTT.

The rearrangement uses TRBV18 and TRBJ1-3; 9 bases agree with TRBD1. Per germline, CDR1 KGHSH and CDR2 LQKENI. With V trimmed by 5 bases and J by 1 base, 6 bases remained unmatched. The CDR3 is 16 amino acids. The CDR3 loop is CASSIGQGISGNTIYF. As DNA, the CDR3 is TGTGCCAGCTCAATAGGACAGGGGATTTCTGGAAACACCATATATTTT.

This clone was seen just once. The CDR3 reads CASSTSGRSGYNYGYTF. The CDR3 DNA is TGTGCCAGCAGCACCTCCGGTCGATCAGGGTATAACTATGGCTACACCTTC. The chain links TRBV21-1 to TRBJ1-2; the table gives TRBD1 as D, unverified against the DNA. TRBV21-1 counts as a pseudogene. This CDR3 is 17 amino acids long.

A note on this clone: An end of the junction does not agree with germline; a read error may underlie this. The V and J genes are TRBV5-1 and TRBJ2-7; 10 bases match TRBD1. Germline loops: CDR1 SGHRS, CDR2 YFSETQ. CDR3 length: 15 amino acids. CDR3 loop: CASSLEGGQGIKRNF. Here the CDR3 DNA reads TGCGCCAGCAGCTTGGAAGGGGGACAGGGGATCAAAAGGAACTTC.

The V and J genes are TRBV5-6 and TRBJ1-1, with no clear D. The CDR3 is 13 residues long. Germline assignment: CDR1 SGHDT and CDR2 YYEEEE. Trimming stripped 1 base from V and 4 bases from J, with 8 bases between. Written as DNA, the CDR3 is TGTGCCAGCAGCTTGTCCAGATTCACTGAAGCTTTCTTT. This translates into CASSLSRFTEAFF.